The source of this TCR beta chain is a study of follicular helper T cells after annual influenza vaccination. The time point was: 2014-2015 season, 7 days after vaccination. Regarding this clone: Antigen specificity is unknown.

CDR3 length equals 14 residues. V trimming: 5 bases; J trimming: 5 bases; junction bases outside the gene matches: 6. Germline lookup yields CDR1 ENHRY and CDR2 SYGVKD. TCRB sequencing was done at Survey resolution level. This table comes from immunoSEQ multiplex PCR, and its TCRdb copy is limited to in-frame clones, with some not included. This sample has 9,700 or so clones, with around 82% found just once. The study, taken as a whole, reports: ICOS+CD38+ cTfh clonality tracked population frequency, and its change tracked circulating plasmablast change.

The J gene is TRBJ2-7, the V gene TRBV10-3; 10 bases align to TRBD1. This clonotype originated in an adult who received the influenza vaccine. The sequences come from CXCR5- memory CD4+ T cells sorted from blood, collected 7 days after influenza vaccination. The CDR3 spells CAISPGTGAHEQYF. DNA for the CDR3: TGTGCCATCAGTCCCGGGACAGGGGCCCACGAGCAGTACTTC.